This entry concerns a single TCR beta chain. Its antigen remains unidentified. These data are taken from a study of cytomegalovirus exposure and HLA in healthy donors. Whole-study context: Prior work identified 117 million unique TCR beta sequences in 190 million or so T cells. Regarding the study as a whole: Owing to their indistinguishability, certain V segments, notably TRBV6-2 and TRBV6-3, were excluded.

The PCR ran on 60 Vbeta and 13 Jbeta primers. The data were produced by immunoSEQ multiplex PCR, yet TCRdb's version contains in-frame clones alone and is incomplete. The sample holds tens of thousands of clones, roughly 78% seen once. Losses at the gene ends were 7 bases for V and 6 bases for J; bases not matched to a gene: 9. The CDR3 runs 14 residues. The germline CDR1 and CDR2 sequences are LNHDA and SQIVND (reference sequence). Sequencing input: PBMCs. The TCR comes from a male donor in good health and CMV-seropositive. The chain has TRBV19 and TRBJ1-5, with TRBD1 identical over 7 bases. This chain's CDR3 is CASNLQGIGQPQHF. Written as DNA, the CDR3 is TGTGCCAGTAATTTACAGGGGATTGGTCAGCCCCAGCATTTT.